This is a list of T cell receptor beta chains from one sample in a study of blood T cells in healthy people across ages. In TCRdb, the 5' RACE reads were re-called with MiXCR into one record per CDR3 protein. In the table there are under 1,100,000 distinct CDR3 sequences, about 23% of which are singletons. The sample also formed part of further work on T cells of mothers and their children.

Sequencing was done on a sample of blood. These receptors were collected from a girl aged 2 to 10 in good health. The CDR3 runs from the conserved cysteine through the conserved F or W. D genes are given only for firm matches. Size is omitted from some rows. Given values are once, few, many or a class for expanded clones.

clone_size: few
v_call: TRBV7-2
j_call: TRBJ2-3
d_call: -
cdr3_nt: TGTGCCAGCAGCTCCGGGTCCCGAACAGATACGCAGTATTTT
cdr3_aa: CASSSGSRTDTQYF

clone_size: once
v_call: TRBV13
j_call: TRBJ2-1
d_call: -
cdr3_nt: TGTGCCAGCCAACAGGGAGCCGATTCGGAGCAGTTCTTC
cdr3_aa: CASQQGADSEQFF

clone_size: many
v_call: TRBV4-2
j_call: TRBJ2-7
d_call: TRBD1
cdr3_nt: TGTGCCAGCAGCCAAGATTTTCTAGGACAGGGGGGCGACGAGCAGTACTTC
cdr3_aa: CASSQDFLGQGGDEQYF

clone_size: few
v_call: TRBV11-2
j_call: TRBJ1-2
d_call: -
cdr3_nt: TGTGCCAGCAGGCCGAACCGGGGGGGCTTGAACTATGGCTACACCTTC
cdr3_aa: CASRPNRGGLNYGYTF

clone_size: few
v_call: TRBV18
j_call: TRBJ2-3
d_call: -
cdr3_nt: TGTGCCAGCTCACCTTCGGGACTCACAGATACGCAGTATTTT
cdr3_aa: CASSPSGLTDTQYF

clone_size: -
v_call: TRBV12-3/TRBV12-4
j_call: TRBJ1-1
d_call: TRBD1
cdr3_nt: TGTGCCAGCAGACGACAGGGACAGATGAACACTGAAGCTTTCTTT
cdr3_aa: CASRRQGQMNTEAFF

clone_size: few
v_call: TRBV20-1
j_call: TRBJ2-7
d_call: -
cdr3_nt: TGCAGTGCTACTTCTGGGCTCGAGCAGTACTTC
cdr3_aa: CSATSGLEQYF

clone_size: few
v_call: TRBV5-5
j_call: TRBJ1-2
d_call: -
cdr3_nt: TGTGCCAGCAGCTTTCAACCAACTAACTATGGCTACACCTTC
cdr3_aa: CASSFQPTNYGYTF

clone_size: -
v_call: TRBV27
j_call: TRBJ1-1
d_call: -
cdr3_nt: TGTGCCAGCAGTTCAAGGGGAGTGGCTGAAGCTTTCTTT
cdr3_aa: CASSSRGVAEAFF

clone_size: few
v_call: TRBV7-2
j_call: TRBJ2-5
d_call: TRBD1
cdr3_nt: TGTGCCAGCAGCACAGGGGGCTTGGAGACCCAGTACTTC
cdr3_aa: CASSTGGLETQYF

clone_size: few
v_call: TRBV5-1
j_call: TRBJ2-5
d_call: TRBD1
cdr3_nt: TGCGCCAGCAGCCGGGACAGTAATGAAGAGACCCAGTACTTC
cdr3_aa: CASSRDSNEETQYF

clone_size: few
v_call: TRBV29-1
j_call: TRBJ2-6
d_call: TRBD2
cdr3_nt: TGCAGCGTTGAACCCCGGGGAGGGGAGAGCTCTGGGGCCAACGTCCTGACTTTC
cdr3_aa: CSVEPRGGESSGANVLTF

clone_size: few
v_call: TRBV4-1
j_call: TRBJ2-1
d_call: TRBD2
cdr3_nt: TGCGCCAGCAGCCAAGCGGGAGGGGGCAATGAGCAGTTCTTC
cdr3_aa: CASSQAGGGNEQFF

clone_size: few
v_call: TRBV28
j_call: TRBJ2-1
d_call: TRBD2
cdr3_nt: TGTGCCAGCAGCCCTAGCGGGAGAAGGCAGTTCTTC
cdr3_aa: CASSPSGRRQFF

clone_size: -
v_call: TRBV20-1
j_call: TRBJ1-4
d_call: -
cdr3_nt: TGCAGTGCTAAGCGTTTTGGGGATTTTGCAACTAATGAAAAACTGTTTTTT
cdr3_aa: CSAKRFGDFATNEKLFF

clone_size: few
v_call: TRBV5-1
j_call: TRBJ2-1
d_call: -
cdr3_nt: TGCGCCAGCAGCTCGCCGGGGCCCGAGCAGTTCTTC
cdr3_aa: CASSSPGPEQFF

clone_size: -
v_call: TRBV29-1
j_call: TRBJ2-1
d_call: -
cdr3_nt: TGCAGCGTTGAAGAGCGGTCCTACAATGAGCAGTTCTTC
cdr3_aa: CSVEERSYNEQFF

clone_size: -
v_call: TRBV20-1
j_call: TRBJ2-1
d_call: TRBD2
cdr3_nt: TGCAGTGCTAGACTAGCGGGAGTCATTAATGAGCAGTTCTTC
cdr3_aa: CSARLAGVINEQFF

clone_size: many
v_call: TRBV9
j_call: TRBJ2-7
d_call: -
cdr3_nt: TGTGCCAGCAGTCATAGGGGGTACGAGCAGTACTTC
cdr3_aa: CASSHRGYEQYF

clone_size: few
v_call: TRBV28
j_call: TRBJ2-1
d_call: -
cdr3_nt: TGTGCCAGCAGCTTGACTCATTACAATGAGCAGTTCTTC
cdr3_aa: CASSLTHYNEQFF

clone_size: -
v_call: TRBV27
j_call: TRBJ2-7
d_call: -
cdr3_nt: TGTGCCAGCAGCCCACAGGGTTCCTACGAGCCGTACTTC
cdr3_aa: CASSPQGSYEPYF

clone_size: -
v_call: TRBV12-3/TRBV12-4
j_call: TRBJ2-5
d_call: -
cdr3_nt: TGTGCCAGCAGTTTGGTCCGGGGAGGAATGTACCAAGAGACCCAGTACTTC
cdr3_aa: CASSLVRGGMYQETQYF

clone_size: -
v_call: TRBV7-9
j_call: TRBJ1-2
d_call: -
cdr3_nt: TGTGCCAGCAGCCCGCAAGGGGGGGGGACTAACTATGGCTACACCTTC
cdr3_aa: CASSPQGGGTNYGYTF

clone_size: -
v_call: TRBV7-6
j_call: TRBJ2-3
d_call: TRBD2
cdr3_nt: TGTGCCAGCAGCCCTAGACTAGCGGGAGGTGGAGATACGCAGTATTTT
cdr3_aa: CASSPRLAGGGDTQYF

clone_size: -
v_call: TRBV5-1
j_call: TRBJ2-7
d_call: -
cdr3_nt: TGCGCCAGCAGCTTGGTGGGGGGAGTCGGCTACGAGCAGTACTTC
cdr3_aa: CASSLVGGVGYEQYF

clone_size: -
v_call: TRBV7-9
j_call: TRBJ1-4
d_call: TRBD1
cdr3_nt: TGTGCCAGCAGCGTGACAGGGGAAAATGAAAAACTGTTTTTT
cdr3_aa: CASSVTGENEKLFF

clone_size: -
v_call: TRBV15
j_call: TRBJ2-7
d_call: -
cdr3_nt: TGTGCCACCAGCAGAGATTACGGGGAGTTGAATGAGCAGTACTTC
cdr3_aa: CATSRDYGELNEQYF

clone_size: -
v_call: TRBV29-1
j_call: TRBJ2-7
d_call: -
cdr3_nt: TGCAGCGTTGAAATCGACCGAATGAGCGAGCAGTACTTC
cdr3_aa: CSVEIDRMSEQYF

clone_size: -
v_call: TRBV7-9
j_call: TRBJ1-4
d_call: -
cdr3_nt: TGTGCCAGCAGCCCTTTTAAGGAAAAACTGTTTTTT
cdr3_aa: CASSPFKEKLFF

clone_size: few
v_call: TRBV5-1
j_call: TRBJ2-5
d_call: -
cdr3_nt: TGCGCCAGCAGCTCACGGGACTTAGGAGAGACCCAGTACTTC
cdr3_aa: CASSSRDLGETQYF

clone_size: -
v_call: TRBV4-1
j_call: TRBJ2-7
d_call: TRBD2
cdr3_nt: TGCGCCAGCAGCCAGGGACTAGCGGGATCTCCCTACGAGCAGTACTTC
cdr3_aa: CASSQGLAGSPYEQYF

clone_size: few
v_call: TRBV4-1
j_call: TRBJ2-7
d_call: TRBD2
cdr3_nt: TGCGCCAGCAGCCAAGATGGAGGACTAGATTTAGAGGGCGAGCAGTACTTC
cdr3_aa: CASSQDGGLDLEGEQYF

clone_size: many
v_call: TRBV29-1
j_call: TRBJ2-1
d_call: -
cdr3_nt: TGCAGCGTTGACAGGTACAATGAGCAGTTCTTC
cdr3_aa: CSVDRYNEQFF

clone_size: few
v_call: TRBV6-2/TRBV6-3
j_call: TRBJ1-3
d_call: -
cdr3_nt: TGTGCCAGCAGTTACGAAGGGAATGGAAACACCATATATTTT
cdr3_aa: CASSYEGNGNTIYF

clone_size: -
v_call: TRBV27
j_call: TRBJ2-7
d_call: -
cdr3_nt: TGTACCACCTCACTGAAGGGGGTTCTCCAGGGTGCATCTGAGCAGTACTTC
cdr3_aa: CTTSLKGVLQGASEQYF

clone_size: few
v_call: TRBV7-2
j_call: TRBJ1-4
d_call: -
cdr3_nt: TGTGCCAGCAGCTTAGGTGGGCACTTCCTCGGGGGTGAAAAACTGTTTTTT
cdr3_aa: CASSLGGHFLGGEKLFF